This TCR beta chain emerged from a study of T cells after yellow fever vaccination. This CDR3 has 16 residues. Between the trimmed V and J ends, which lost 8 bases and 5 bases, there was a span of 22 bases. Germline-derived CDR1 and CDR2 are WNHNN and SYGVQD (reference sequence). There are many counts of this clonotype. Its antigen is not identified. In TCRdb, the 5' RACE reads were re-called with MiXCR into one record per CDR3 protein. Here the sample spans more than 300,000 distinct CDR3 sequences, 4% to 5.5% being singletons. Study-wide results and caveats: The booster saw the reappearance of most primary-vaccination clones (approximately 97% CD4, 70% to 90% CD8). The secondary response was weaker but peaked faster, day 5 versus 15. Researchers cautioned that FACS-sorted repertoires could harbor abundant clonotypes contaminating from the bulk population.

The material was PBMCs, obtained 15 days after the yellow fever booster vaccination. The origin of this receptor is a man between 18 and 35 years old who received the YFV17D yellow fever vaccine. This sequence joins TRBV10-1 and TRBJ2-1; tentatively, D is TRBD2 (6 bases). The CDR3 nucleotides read TGCGCCAGCTCGAGGACCGTAGCGGTTATGGACAATGAGCAGTTCTTC. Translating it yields CASSRTVAVMDNEQFF.